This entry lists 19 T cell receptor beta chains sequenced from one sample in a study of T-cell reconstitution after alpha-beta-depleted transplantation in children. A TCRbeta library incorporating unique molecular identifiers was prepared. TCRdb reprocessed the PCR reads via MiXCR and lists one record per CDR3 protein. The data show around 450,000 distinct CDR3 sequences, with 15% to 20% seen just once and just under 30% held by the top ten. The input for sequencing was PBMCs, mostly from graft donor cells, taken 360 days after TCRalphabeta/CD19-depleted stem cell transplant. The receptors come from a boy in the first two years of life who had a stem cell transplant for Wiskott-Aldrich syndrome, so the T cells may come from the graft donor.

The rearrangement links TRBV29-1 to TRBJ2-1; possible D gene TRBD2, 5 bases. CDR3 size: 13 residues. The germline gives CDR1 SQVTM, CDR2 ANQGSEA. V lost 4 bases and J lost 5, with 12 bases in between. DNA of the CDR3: TGCAGCGTTGCCCGGACTCAAAACAATGAGCAGTTCTTC. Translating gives CSVARTQNNEQFF.

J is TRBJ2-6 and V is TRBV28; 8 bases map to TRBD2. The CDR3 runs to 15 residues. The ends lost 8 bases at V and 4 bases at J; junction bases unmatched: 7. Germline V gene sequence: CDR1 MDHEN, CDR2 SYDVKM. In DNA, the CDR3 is TGTGCCAGCCAACGGGGGGGAAAGGGGGCCAACGTCCTGACTTTC. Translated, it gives CASQRGGKGANVLTF.

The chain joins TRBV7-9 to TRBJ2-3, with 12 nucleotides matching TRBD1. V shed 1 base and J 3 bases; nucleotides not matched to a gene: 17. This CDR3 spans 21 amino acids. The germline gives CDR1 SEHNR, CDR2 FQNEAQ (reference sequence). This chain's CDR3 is CASSLVGTKPGQGALTDTQYF. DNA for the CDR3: TGTGCCAGCAGCTTAGTCGGCACTAAACCGGGACAGGGGGCACTAACAGATACGCAGTATTTT.

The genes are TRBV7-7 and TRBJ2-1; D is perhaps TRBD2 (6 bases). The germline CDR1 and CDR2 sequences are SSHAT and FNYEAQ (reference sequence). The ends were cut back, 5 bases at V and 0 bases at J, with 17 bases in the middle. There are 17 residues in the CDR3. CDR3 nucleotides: TGTGCCAGCAGCCCATATTCTAGCGCCAGCTCCTACAATGAGCAGTTCTTC. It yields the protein CASSPYSSASSYNEQFF.

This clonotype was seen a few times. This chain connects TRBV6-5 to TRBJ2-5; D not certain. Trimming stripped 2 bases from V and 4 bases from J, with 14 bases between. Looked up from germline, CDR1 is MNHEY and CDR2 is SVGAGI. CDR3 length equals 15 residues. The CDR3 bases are TGTGCCAGCAGTTACGGCTCAGGATCCGGAGAGACCCAGTACTTC. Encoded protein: CASSYGSGSGETQYF.

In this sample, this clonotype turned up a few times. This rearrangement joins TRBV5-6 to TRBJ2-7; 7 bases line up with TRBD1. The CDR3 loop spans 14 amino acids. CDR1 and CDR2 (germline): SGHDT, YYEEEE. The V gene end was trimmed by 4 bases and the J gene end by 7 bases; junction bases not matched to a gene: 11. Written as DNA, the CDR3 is TGTGCCAGCAGCCGTAGGACAGGCCCTGGGGAGCAGTACTTC. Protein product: CASSRRTGPGEQYF. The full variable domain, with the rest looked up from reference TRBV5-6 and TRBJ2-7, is DAGVTQSPTHLIKTRGQQVTLRCSPKSGHDTVSWYQQALGQGPQFIFQYYEEEERQRGNFPDRFSGHQFPNYSSELNVNALLLGDSALYLCASSRRTGPGEQYFGPGTRLTVT.

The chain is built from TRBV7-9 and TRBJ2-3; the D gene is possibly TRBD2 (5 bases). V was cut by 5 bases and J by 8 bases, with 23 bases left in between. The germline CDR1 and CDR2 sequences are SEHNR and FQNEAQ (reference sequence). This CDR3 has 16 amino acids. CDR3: CASSRDIGLMDGTQYF. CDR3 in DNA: TGTGCCAGCAGCAGAGACATCGGACTGATGGATGGTACGCAGTATTTT.

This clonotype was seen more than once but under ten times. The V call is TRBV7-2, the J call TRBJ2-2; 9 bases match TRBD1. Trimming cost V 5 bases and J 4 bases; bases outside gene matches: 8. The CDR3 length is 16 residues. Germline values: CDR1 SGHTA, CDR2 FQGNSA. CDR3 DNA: TGTGCCAGCAGCCGACGGACAGGGGTGACCACCGGGGAGCTGTTTTTT. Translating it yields CASSRRTGVTTGELFF.

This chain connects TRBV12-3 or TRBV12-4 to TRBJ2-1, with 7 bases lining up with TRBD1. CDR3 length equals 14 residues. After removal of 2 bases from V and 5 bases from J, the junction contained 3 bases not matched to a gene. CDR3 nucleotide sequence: TGTGCCAGCAGTTTAAGGGGGCGGCACAATGAGCAGTTCTTC. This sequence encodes CASSLRGRHNEQFF.

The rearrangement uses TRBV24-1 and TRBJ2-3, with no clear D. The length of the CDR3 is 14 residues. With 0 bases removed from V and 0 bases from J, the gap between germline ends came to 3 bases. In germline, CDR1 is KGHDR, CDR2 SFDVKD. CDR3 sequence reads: CATSDLPSTDTQYF. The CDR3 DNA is TGTGCCACCAGTGATTTGCCTAGCACAGATACGCAGTATTTT.

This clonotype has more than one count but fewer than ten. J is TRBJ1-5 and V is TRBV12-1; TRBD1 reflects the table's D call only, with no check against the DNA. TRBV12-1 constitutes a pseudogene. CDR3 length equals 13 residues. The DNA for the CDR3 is TGTGCCAGCTTGGCGGGGCCCAATCAGCCCCAGCATTTT. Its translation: CASLAGPNQPQHF.

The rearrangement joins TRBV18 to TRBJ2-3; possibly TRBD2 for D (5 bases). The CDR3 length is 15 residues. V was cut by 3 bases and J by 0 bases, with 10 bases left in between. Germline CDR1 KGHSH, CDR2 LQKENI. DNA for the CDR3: TGTGCCAGCTCACCGGCTAGCCTCAGCACAGATACGCAGTATTTT. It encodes CASSPASLSTDTQYF.

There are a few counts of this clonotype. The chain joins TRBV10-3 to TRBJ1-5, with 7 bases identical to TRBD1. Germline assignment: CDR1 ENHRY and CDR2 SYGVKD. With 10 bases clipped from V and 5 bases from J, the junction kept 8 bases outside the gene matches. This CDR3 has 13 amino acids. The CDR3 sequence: CATGQRSDQPQHF. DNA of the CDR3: TGTGCCACGGGACAGCGGTCGGATCAGCCCCAGCATTTT.

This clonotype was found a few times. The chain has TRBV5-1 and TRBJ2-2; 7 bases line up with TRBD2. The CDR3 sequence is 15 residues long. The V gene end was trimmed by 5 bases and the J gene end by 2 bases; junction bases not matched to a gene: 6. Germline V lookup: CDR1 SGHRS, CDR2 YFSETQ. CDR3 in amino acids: CASRGGPINTGELFF. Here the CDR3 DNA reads TGCGCCAGCAGGGGAGGGCCGATAAACACCGGGGAGCTGTTTTTT.

This CDR3 reads CASSQDPRDYGYTF. The CDR3 DNA is TGTGCCAGCAGCCAAGATCCAAGGGACTATGGCTACACCTTC. The V gene is TRBV3-1, the J gene TRBJ1-2, with no clear D. V was clipped by 0 bases and J by 3 bases, with 8 bases between them. The CDR3 is made up of 14 amino acids. Looked up from germline, CDR1 is LGHDT and CDR2 is YNNKEL (reference sequence). The variable domain in full, completed from reference TRBV3-1 and TRBJ1-2, reads DTAVSQTPKYLVTQMGNDKSIKCEQNLGHDTMYWYKQDSKKFLKIMFSYNNKELIINETVPNRFSPKSPDKAHLNLHINSLELGDSAVYFCASSQDPRDYGYTFGSGTRLTVV.

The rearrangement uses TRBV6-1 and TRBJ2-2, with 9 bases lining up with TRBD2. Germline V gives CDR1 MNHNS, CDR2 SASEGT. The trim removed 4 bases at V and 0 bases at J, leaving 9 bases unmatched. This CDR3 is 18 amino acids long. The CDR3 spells CASSGPIAGATNTGELFF. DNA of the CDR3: TGTGCCAGCAGTGGCCCAATAGCGGGGGCCACGAACACCGGGGAGCTGTTTTTT.

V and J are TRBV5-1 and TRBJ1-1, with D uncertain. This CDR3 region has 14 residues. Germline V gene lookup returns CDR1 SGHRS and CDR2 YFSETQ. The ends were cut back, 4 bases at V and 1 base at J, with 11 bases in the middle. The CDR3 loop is CASSIRRENTEAFF. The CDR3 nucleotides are TGCGCCAGCAGCATCCGACGGGAGAACACTGAAGCTTTCTTT.

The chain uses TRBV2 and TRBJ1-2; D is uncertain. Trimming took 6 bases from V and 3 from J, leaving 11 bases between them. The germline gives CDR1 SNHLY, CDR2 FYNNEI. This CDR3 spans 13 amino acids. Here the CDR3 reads CASSLKGDYGYTF. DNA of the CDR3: TGTGCCAGCAGCCTGAAGGGTGACTATGGCTACACCTTC.

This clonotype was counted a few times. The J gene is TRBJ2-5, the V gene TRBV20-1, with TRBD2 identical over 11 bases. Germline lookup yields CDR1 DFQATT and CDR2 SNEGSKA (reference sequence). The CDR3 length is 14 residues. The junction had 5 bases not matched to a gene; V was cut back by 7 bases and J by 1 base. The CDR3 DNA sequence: TGCAGTGGCACCGGGACTAGCGGCCAAGAGACCCAGTACTTC. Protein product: CSGTGTSGQETQYF.